Given below is one T cell receptor (beta chain) in context. Here immunoSEQ multiplex PCR was the method, and the copy in TCRdb shows in-frame clones only, minus some. This sample has around 1.1 million clones, with roughly 77% found just once. The data derive from a study of shared clonotypes between healthy human individuals. Adult donors, all healthy and HIV-negative, had no recent acute infections or vaccinations. Germline assignment: CDR1 SGHRS and CDR2 YFSETQ. CDR3 length equals 15 residues. With 0 bases removed from V and 2 bases from J, the gap between germline ends came to 12 bases. The source is a man younger than 35 in good health. Some clones in this sample may be carry-over from other donors' samples. Input material: memory CD4+ T cells from PBMCs. Subset: CD45RA-negative fraction. V is TRBV5-1 and J is TRBJ2-7; D tentatively fits TRBD1 or TRBD2 (5 bases each). CDR3 in DNA: TGCGCCAGCAGCTTGGCCCGGGTGGGGGCCTACGAGCAGTACTTC. It specifies CASSLARVGAYEQYF.